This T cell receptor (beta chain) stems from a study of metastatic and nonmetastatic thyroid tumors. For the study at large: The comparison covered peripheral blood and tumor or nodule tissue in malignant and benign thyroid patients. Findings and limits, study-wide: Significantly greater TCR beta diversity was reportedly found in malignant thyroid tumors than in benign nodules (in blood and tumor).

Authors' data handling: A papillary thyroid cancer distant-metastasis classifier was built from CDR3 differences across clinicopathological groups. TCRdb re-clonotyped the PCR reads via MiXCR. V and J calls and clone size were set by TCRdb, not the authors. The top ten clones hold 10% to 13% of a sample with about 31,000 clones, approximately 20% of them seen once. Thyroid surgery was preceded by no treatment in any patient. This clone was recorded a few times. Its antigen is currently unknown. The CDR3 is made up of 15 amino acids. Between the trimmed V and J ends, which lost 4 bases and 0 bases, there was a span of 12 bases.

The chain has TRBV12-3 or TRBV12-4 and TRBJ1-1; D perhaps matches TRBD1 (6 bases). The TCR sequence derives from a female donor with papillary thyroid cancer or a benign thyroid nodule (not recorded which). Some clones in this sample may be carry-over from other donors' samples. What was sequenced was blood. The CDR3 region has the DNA TGTGCCAGCAGTTACCAGGGGCACATGAACACTGAAGCTTTCTTT. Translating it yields CASSYQGHMNTEAFF.